This entry describes one T cell receptor (beta chain). Its target antigen remains unknown. Per-base qualities were not stored, and no clone one base away is much larger. The sample belongs to a study of blood T cell repertoires in COVID-19 (dated by TCRdb to the early 2020s). For the study in its entirety: Samples covering the acute and convalescent phases of COVID-19 were provided by collaborators in the United States, Italy and Spain. The material from the prospective study consisted of cDNA or gDNA derived from T cells, B-cell-depleted T cells, or PBMCs. Subjects who had been exposed to COVID-19, were actively infected with it, or had recovered from it provided the deeply sampled blood TCRbeta repertoires that made up the dataset. A freely available public database, intended as a resource for researchers studying the immune response to SARS-CoV-2, is where the repertoires were released. The samples were drawn from the first 160 participants of the ongoing ImmuneRACE study and from over 950 subjects provided by 6 global collaborators. The sample metadata nearly always contained a de-identified subject ID, COVID-19 status, age in years and sex. Where available, HLA class I and class II types were obtained from metadata supplied by the sample provider rather than from assay-based typing. Summary of the overall study and its limitations: How much clinical and demographic metadata was included differed by source and by participant, and the metadata was provided uncurated.

Its CDR3 holds 16 amino acids, cysteine through phenylalanine. Just CDR3 DNA is preserved here, 48 bases in frame from base 1. CDR1 MDHEN and CDR2 SYDVKM were looked up in the germline V gene. Between the V and J ends, shortened by 4 bases and 6 bases respectively, the junction contains 18 bases. Participants in the prospective study were enrolled through a virtual design, were aged about 18 to 89 years, and lived in roughly 24 United States geographic areas. In the prospective study, cohorts were assigned on the basis of participant-reported clinical history obtained from a screening survey and a study questionnaire. Recovered participants in ImmuneRACE Cohort 3 were defined as having two consecutive negative NP/OP PCR tests, clearance from a healthcare professional, or resolution of symptoms. Each participant in the prospective study had whole blood, serum and a nasopharyngeal or oropharyngeal swab collected by mobile phlebotomists. Over a roughly 2-month period, participants in the prospective study had the option of providing additional blood draws and questionnaires. Blood samples from the prospective study were shipped frozen or at room temperature prior to DNA extraction.

TCRbeta CDR3 regions were amplified from genomic DNA using the immunoSEQ Assay, a bias-controlled multiplex PCR. On the study's bioinformatics: Within the assay, amplification of reference gene primers was used to estimate how many nucleated cells each sample contained. To quantify the absolute abundance of each unique TCRbeta CDR3 rearrangement, sequence reads were collapsed and filtered. For each sample, productive Simpson clonality was calculated by taking the square root of Simpson's diversity index across productive rearrangements. Drawn from immuneACCESS, this table holds only the in-frame rearrangements with V and J called that TCRdb kept. Clones are partly lost; checked studies trace under half to an unresolved V gene and leave the rest unexplained. That table gives V, J and clone size, and the DNA gave D and trimming. The sample table shows a few hundred thousand clones, and around 84% are seen once. About 4.2% of the sample belongs to the ten largest clones.

The sequence came from a man aged 30-40 years who had recovered from COVID-19. Recombination connected TRBV28 to TRBJ2-2; perhaps TRBD2 is the D gene, with 7 bases matching. Sequencing input: PBMCs or T cells enriched from blood (not recorded which). The DNA is TGTGCCAGCAGTTCGCCAGGGGAGGGGTCACCCGGGGAGCTGTTTTTT. The encoded protein is CASSSPGEGSPGELFF.